A single sample is the source of the 30 T cell receptor beta chains below, sequenced in a study of T cells in Graves' hyperthyroidism and ophthalmopathy. TCR beta CDR3 region amplification was performed from RNA transcripts. First-round RT-PCR of the TCR CDR3 relied on the HTBI primer set. TCRdb reanalysed the multiplex PCR reads using MiXCR and keeps one entry per CDR3 protein. The repertoire includes about 360,000 distinct CDR3 sequences, approximately 13% of them detected once, and less than 10% sits in the top ten. Sequences were obtained from blood. The receptors here all came from a woman under 30 with Graves' hyperthyroidism.

This clonotype was counted ten times or more. V gene TRBV28 combines with J gene TRBJ2-7; TRBD2 matches at 7 bases. The CDR3 covers 15 residues. Germline assignment: CDR1 MDHEN and CDR2 SYDVKM. V gave up 6 bases and J gave up 6 bases; unmatched junction bases: 14. The DNA for the CDR3 is TGTGCCAGCAGGTGGATGGCGGGAGCTAAATCCGAGCAGTACTTC. Translation gives CASRWMAGAKSEQYF. Complete variable domain (other parts from reference TRBV28 and TRBJ2-7): DVKVTQSSRYLVKRTGEKVFLECVQDMDHENMFWYRQDPGLGLRLIYFSYDVKMKEKGDIPEGYSVSREKKERFSLILESASTNQTSMYLCASRWMAGAKSEQYFGPGTRLTVT.

This clonotype was observed many times. V usage is TRBV12-3 or TRBV12-4 and J usage is TRBJ2-3; D gene ambiguous. The CDR3 consists of 15 residues. V was shortened by 2 bases and J by 3 bases, with 12 bases between the two germline ends. The DNA of the CDR3 is TGTGCCAGCAGTTTACGTAGTCTTAAAACAGATACGCAGTATTTT. This codes for CASSLRSLKTDTQYF.

This clonotype was observed at least ten times. The chain employs TRBV7-3 and TRBJ2-1, with TRBD2 matching 12 bases. Germline CDR1 SGHTA, CDR2 FQGTGA. V gave up 4 bases and J gave up 9 bases; unmatched junction bases: 4. CDR3 size: 14 residues. CDR3 bases: TGTGCCAGCAGCTCTCTAGCGGGGGGGGCTGAGCAGTTCTTC. Residues: CASSSLAGGAEQFF. The entire variable domain, with the rest obtained from reference TRBV7-3 and TRBJ2-1, is as follows: GAGVSQTPSNKVTEKGKYVELRCDPISGHTALYWYRQSLGQGPEFLIYFQGTGAADDSGLPNDRFFAVRPEGSVSTLKIQRTERGDSAVYLCASSSLAGGAEQFFGPGTRLTVL.

V is TRBV4-3 and J is TRBJ2-2, with D maybe TRBD1 (5 bases). The V end was cut by 0 bases, the J end by 3 bases, with 11 bases between. Germline-derived CDR1 and CDR2 are LGHNA and YSLEER. The CDR3 consists of 16 residues. Here the CDR3 DNA reads TGCGCCAGCAGCCAAGACAGGGCGAGAGACACCGGGGAGCTGTTTTTT. Translating gives CASSQDRARDTGELFF.

This clonotype was found many times. This chain's CDR3 is CASSQARDPDSVEHYGYTF. The CDR3 DNA is TGCGCCAGCAGCCAAGCCCGGGACCCTGACTCCGTAGAACACTATGGCTACACCTTC. The rearrangement joins TRBV4-3 to TRBJ1-2, with a tentative D call TRBD1 (5 bases). CDR1 LGHNA and CDR2 YSLEER come from the germline V gene. Trimming left V 1 base short and J 3 bases short, with 24 bases between. The CDR3 sequence is 19 residues long.

This clonotype has a handful of counts. This rearrangement joins TRBV12-3 or TRBV12-4 to TRBJ2-7; D not resolved. V lost 6 bases and J 5 bases, leaving 11 bases between the germline ends. The CDR3 covers 12 residues. The CDR3 region is CASSYLLDEQYF. The CDR3 DNA reads as TGTGCCAGCAGCTACCTCCTAGACGAGCAGTACTTC.

This clonotype was seen a few times. The CDR3 nucleotides read TGTGCCAGCAGTTTAATCGGTGGCCCAGCCAAAAACATTCAGTACTTC. This encodes CASSLIGGPAKNIQYF. The chain links TRBV28 to TRBJ2-4; D is uncertain. Germline loops: CDR1 MDHEN, CDR2 SYDVKM. The CDR3 consists of 16 residues. The ends were cut back, 2 bases at V and 0 bases at J, with 11 bases in the middle.

The chain combines TRBV29-1 with TRBJ2-1; D gene unclear. CDR1 is SQVTM and CDR2 is ANQGSEA in the germline V gene. V lost 7 bases and J 6 bases, leaving 10 bases between the germline ends. CDR3 length: 11 residues. CDR3 coding DNA: TGCAGCGCTATCCCGGGCAATGAGCAGTTCTTC. Encoded protein: CSAIPGNEQFF.

This clonotype was counted only a few times. The chain has TRBV12-3 or TRBV12-4 and TRBJ1-1, with 12 positions matching TRBD1. The CDR3 contains 15 residues. With 4 bases clipped from V and 5 bases from J, the junction kept 5 bases outside the gene matches. The CDR3 nucleotides are TGTGCCAGCAGTTGGGACAGGGGGCAAGGGACTGAAGCTTTCTTT. Residues: CASSWDRGQGTEAFF.

In this sample, this clonotype turned up many times. This rearrangement joins TRBV28 to TRBJ1-5, with D possibly TRBD1 on 5 matching bases. Germline V gives CDR1 MDHEN, CDR2 SYDVKM. This CDR3 comprises 15 residues. Trimming shortened V by 6 bases and J by 3 bases, and 15 bases separated the two germline ends. As DNA, the CDR3 is TGTGCCAGCAGCTACCGGGACGGTATCAATCAGCCCCAGCATTTT. Translation: CASSYRDGINQPQHF.

This clonotype occurred many times. The CDR3 nucleotides are TGCGCCAGCAGCTCCACATCAACCAAAGGCTACACCTTC. Translated: CASSSTSTKGYTF. The chain uses TRBV5-1 and TRBJ1-2; no clear D gene. Germline loops: CDR1 SGHRS, CDR2 YFSETQ. The CDR3 sequence is 13 residues long. V was pared by 3 bases and J by 8 bases, with 14 bases between.

The J gene is TRBJ1-5, the V gene TRBV6-1; TRBD1 aligns across 7 bases. This CDR3 has 14 amino acids. CDR1 and CDR2 (germline): MNHNS, SASEGT. V lost 7 bases and J lost 1; bases outside the gene matches: 4. Here the CDR3 DNA reads TGTGCCAGCATCGTAGGGGGCAGCAATCAGCCCCAGCATTTT. Protein: CASIVGGSNQPQHF.

This clonotype has just a few counts. The rearrangement links TRBV11-2 to TRBJ2-1, with TRBD1 as a possible D gene (6 bases). Germline V lookup: CDR1 SGHAT, CDR2 FQNNGV. The CDR3 runs to 15 residues. Deletions cut 5 bases from V and 7 bases from J, with 18 bases between. This CDR3 reads CASSVGRGGLNEQFF. The CDR3 nucleotides read TGTGCCAGCAGCGTAGGCAGGGGCGGCTTGAATGAGCAGTTCTTC.

This clonotype was seen only a few times. CDR3: CASSRGTDARSNQPQHF. The CDR3 bases are TGCGCCAGCAGCCGGGGGACAGACGCTAGGAGCAATCAGCCCCAGCATTTT. The rearrangement joins TRBV4-1 to TRBJ1-5; 7 bases map to TRBD1. The CDR3 extends over 17 amino acids. The ends lost 4 bases at V and 1 base at J; junction bases unmatched: 10. Germline CDR1 and CDR2: MGHRA and YSYEKL.

Many counts were recorded for this clonotype. The chain joins TRBV11-2 to TRBJ2-3; D gene ambiguous. The CDR3 runs 11 residues. CDR1 is SGHAT and CDR2 is FQNNGV in the germline V gene. Trimming removed 3 bases from V and 14 bases from J, with 12 bases in between. The CDR3 here is CASSLTEMGYF. In DNA, the CDR3 is TGTGCCAGCAGCTTGACCGAGATGGGGTATTTT.

The V call is TRBV27, the J call TRBJ2-2, with 14 bases identical to TRBD2. V was clipped by 5 bases and J by 7 bases; unmatched bases: 6. The CDR3 spans 16 residues. Germline V gives CDR1 MNHEY, CDR2 SMNVEV (reference sequence). The CDR3 region is CASSLGTSGRVGELFF. The CDR3 nucleotides read TGTGCCAGCAGTCTAGGGACTAGCGGGAGAGTCGGGGAGCTGTTTTTT.

This clonotype showed up many times. The chain is built from TRBV2 and TRBJ2-3, with 13 nucleotides matching TRBD2. The CDR3 runs 16 residues. The V gene end was trimmed by 3 bases and the J gene end by 6 bases; junction bases not matched to a gene: 6. CDR1 is SNHLY, CDR2 FYNNEI, per germline. The CDR3 DNA is TGTGCCAGCAGTGAGGATACTAGCGGGGGGGGTGATACGCAGTATTTT. Translation: CASSEDTSGGGDTQYF.

The chain uses TRBV2 and TRBJ2-7, with TRBD1 matching 9 bases. The germline CDR1 and CDR2 sequences are SNHLY and FYNNEI. V was clipped by 8 bases and J by 0 bases; unmatched bases: 23. The CDR3 runs 20 residues. CDR3: CASSQMGTGTTPQSSYEQYF. In DNA form, the CDR3 reads TGTGCCAGCTCACAAATGGGGACAGGGACAACCCCCCAAAGCTCCTACGAGCAGTACTTC.

This clonotype was detected ten times or more. This sequence joins TRBV12-3 or TRBV12-4 and TRBJ2-7; TRBD1 is a possible D gene (5 bases). The CDR3 spans 14 residues. V gave up 1 base and J gave up 4 bases, with 11 bases separating them. The CDR3: CASSLGRAPYEQYF. Here the CDR3 DNA reads TGTGCCAGCAGTTTAGGCAGGGCCCCATACGAGCAGTACTTC.

This clonotype was recorded at least ten times. V gene TRBV5-1 combines with J gene TRBJ2-2, with D unresolved. V lost 2 bases and J lost 1, with 12 bases in between. Germline-derived CDR1 and CDR2 are SGHRS and YFSETQ. CDR3 length: 16 amino acids. Here the CDR3 DNA reads TGCGCCAGCAGCTTTTACAGCAGATTGAACACCGGGGAGCTGTTTTTT. It translates to CASSFYSRLNTGELFF. Together with reference TRBV5-1 and TRBJ2-2, the CDR3 gives the full variable domain: KAGVTQTPRYLIKTRGQQVTLSCSPISGHRSVSWYQQTPGQGLQFLFEYFSETQRNKGNFPGRFSGRQFSNSRSEMNVSTLELGDSALYLCASSFYSRLNTGELFFGEGSRLTVL.

This clonotype was counted ten times or more. The CDR3 DNA sequence: TGTGCCAGCAGTACAACAGGGGGCGCGAGGTCCTACGAGCAGTACTTC. Translating gives CASSTTGGARSYEQYF. The chain couples TRBV6-1 to TRBJ2-7, with 9 bases lining up with TRBD1. This CDR3 comprises 16 residues. CDR1 is MNHNS and CDR2 is SASEGT in the germline V gene. The ends lost 5 bases at V and 1 base at J; junction bases unmatched: 9.

The chain carries TRBV7-3 and TRBJ2-1; 8 bases fit TRBD2. With 2 bases clipped from V and 9 bases from J, the junction kept 9 bases outside the gene matches. CDR1 SGHTA and CDR2 FQGTGA come from the germline V gene. This CDR3 region has 15 residues. CDR3 loop: CASSLGSGRSGEQFF. CDR3 in DNA: TGTGCCAGCAGCTTAGGGAGCGGGAGATCGGGTGAGCAGTTCTTC.

This clonotype came up a few times. The chain carries TRBV15 and TRBJ2-5; the D is unclear. Germline CDR1 reads LNHNV; CDR2 reads YYDKDF (reference sequence). The CDR3 runs to 12 residues. V lost 3 bases, J lost 2 bases, and 4 bases lay in between. The CDR3 loop is CATSREQETQYF. In nucleotides, the CDR3 is TGTGCCACCAGCAGGGAGCAAGAGACCCAGTACTTC.

This clonotype was recorded many times. This chain connects TRBV18 to TRBJ2-5, with a tentative D call TRBD1 (5 bases). Per the germline V gene, CDR1 is KGHSH and CDR2 is LQKENI. CDR3 length: 14 amino acids. Trimming removed 1 base from V and 2 bases from J, with 8 bases in between. The CDR3 sequence is CASSPLDSQETQYF. CDR3 bases: TGTGCCAGCTCACCACTTGACAGTCAAGAGACCCAGTACTTC. The entire variable domain, with the rest obtained from reference TRBV18 and TRBJ2-5, is as follows: NAGVMQNPRHLVRRRGQEARLRCSPMKGHSHVYWYRQLPEEGLKFMVYLQKENIIDESGMPKERFSAEFPKEGPSILRIQQVVRGDSAAYFCASSPLDSQETQYFGPGTRLLVL.

The chain recombines TRBV12-3 or TRBV12-4 with TRBJ1-2; the match to TRBD1 covers 8 bases. The CDR3 length is 14 residues. J was trimmed by 6 bases and V by 5 bases; bases with no gene match: 8. CDR3 bases: TGTGCCAGCAGTCCAGACCAGGGGGCGGATGGCTACACCTTC. Encoded protein: CASSPDQGADGYTF.

This sequence joins TRBV2 and TRBJ2-1; 13 nucleotides agree with TRBD2. The trim removed 5 bases at V and 6 bases at J, leaving 7 bases unmatched. Germline CDR1 SNHLY, CDR2 FYNNEI. The CDR3 consists of 16 residues. In DNA, the CDR3 is TGTGCCAGCAGTCGAACTAGCGGGGGGGCCGGCAATGAGCAGTTCTTC. This gives the protein CASSRTSGGAGNEQFF.

This clonotype was picked up many times. This chain uses TRBV4-1 with TRBJ1-2; D is uncertain. This CDR3 has 16 amino acids. The germline V and J ends were trimmed by 4 bases and 0 bases, with 15 bases remaining between them. Germline V gives CDR1 MGHRA, CDR2 YSYEKL. CDR3 sequence (DNA): TGCGCCAGCAGCCGCGGTGAACTTTCGCCTAACTATGGCTACACCTTC. Its protein product is CASSRGELSPNYGYTF.

This clonotype occurred many times. CDR3 bases: TGTGCCAGCAGCCCTCGGACTAGCGGCGACGCCTACAATGAGCAGTTCTTC. Encoded protein: CASSPRTSGDAYNEQFF. The chain joins TRBV7-2 to TRBJ2-1; TRBD2 aligns across 10 bases. The germline gives CDR1 SGHTA, CDR2 FQGNSA. The CDR3 extends over 17 amino acids. V gave up 5 bases and J gave up 2 bases; unmatched junction bases: 9.

The chain recombines TRBV10-3 with TRBJ2-3; D possibly corresponds to TRBD2 (6 bases). The germline V gene has CDR1 ENHRY and CDR2 SYGVKD. The V end was cut by 8 bases, the J end by 6 bases, with 18 bases between. The CDR3 loop spans 14 amino acids. CDR3 protein: CAIGDWSGEDTQYF. CDR3 bases: TGTGCCATCGGGGACTGGAGTGGGGAGGATACGCAGTATTTT.

This clonotype appeared a few times. The CDR3: CASSFRFGETQYF. The CDR3 DNA reads TGTGCCAGCAGCTTCAGATTTGGAGAGACCCAGTACTTC. The chain joins TRBV7-8 to TRBJ2-5; D call uncertain. V dropped 3 bases and J dropped 4 bases, with 9 bases sitting between them. CDR3 length equals 13 residues. Looked up from germline, CDR1 is SGHVS and CDR2 is FQNEAQ.